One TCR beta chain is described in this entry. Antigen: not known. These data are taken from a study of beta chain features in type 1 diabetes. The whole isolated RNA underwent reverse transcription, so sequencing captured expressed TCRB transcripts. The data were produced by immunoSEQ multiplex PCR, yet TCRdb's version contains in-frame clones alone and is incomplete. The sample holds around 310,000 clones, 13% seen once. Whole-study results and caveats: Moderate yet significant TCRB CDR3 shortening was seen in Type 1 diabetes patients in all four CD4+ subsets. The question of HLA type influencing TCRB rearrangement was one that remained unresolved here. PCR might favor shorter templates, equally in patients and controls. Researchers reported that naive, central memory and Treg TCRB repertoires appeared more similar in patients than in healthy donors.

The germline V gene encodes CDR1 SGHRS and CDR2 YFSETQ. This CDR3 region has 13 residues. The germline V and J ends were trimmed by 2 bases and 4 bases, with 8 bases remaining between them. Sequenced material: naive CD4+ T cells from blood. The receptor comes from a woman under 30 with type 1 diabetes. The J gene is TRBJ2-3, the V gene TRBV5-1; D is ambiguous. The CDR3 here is CASSFQLADTQYF. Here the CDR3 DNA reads TGCGCCAGCAGCTTCCAATTAGCAGATACGCAGTATTTT.